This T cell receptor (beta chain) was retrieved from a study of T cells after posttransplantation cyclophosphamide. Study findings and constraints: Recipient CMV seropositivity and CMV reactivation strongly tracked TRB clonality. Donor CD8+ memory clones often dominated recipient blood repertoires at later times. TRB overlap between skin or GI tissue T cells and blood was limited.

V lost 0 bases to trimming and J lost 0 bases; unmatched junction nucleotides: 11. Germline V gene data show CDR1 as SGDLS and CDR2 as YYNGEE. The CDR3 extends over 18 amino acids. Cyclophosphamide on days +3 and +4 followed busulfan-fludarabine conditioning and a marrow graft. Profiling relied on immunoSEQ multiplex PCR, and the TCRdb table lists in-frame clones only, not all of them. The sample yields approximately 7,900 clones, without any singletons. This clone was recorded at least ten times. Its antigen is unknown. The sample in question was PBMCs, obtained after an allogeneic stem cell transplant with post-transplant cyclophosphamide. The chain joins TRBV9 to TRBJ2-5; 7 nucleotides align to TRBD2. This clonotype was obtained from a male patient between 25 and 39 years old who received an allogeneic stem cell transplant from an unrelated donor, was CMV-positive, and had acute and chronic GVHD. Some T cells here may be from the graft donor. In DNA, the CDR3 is TGTGCCAGCAGCGTAGAAGTCCAGGCTAGCGGAAACCAAGAGACCCAGTACTTC. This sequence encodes CASSVEVQASGNQETQYF.